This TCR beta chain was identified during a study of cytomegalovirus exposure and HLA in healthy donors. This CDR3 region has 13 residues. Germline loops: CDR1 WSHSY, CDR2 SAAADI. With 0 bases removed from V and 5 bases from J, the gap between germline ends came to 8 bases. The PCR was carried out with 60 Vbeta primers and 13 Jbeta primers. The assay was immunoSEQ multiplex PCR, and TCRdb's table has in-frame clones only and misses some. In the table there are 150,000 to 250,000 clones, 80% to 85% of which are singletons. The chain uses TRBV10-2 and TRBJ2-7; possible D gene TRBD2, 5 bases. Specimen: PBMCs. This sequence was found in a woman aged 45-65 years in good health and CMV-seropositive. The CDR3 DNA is TGCGCCAGCAGTGAGTCTTCGGGGAACGAGCAGTACTTC. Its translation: CASSESSGNEQYF.